This passage covers 9 T cell receptor beta chains from one sample sequenced in a study of human T cells and chemical hapten exposure. TCRdb passed the RACE reads through MiXCR, listing each CDR3 protein once. The repertoire holds around 380,000 distinct CDR3 sequences, with around 4.8% as singletons. Sample time point: patch test 1, 2 weeks after DPC sensitization. Treatment reported: therapeutic diphenylcyclopropenone sensitization with weekly scalp DPC. The source material was whole blood, sampled in connection with sensitization to the hapten diphenylcyclopropenone (DPC). The receptor source for this set is a woman in her fifties or sixties with alopecia areata. Some clones in this sample may be carry-over from other donors' samples.

This clonotype has at least ten counts. The chain uses TRBV12-3 or TRBV12-4 and TRBJ2-5; 8 bases agree with TRBD1. The CDR3 extends over 13 amino acids. V was clipped by 6 bases and J by 4 bases; unmatched bases: 4. The CDR3 protein is CASRPTGAETQYF. CDR3 bases: TGTGCCAGCAGACCGACAGGGGCAGAGACCCAGTACTTC.

This clonotype was seen only a few times. This rearrangement joins TRBV15 to TRBJ2-1; D not resolved. This CDR3 region has 14 residues. V was cut by 0 bases and J by 3 bases, with 6 bases left in between. Germline V lookup: CDR1 LNHNV, CDR2 YYDKDF (reference sequence). This CDR3 is CATSRESDYNEQFF. CDR3 DNA sequence: TGTGCCACCAGCAGAGAGAGCGACTACAATGAGCAGTTCTTC.

In its sample, this clonotype was seen many times. V and J are TRBV12-3 or TRBV12-4 and TRBJ2-1; perhaps D is TRBD1 or TRBD2 (5 bases each). This CDR3 region has 13 residues. Deletions cut 5 bases from V and 7 bases from J, with 12 bases between. The CDR3 region has the DNA TGTGCCAGCAGTATGGGACCATTAAATGAGCAGTTCTTC. As protein: CASSMGPLNEQFF.

This clonotype was seen only a few times. The rearrangement uses TRBV28 and TRBJ2-4; D unclear. Trimming stripped 10 bases from V and 7 bases from J, with 20 bases between. From germline, CDR1 is MDHEN and CDR2 SYDVKM. The CDR3 has 14 amino acids. DNA for the CDR3: TGTGCCACTACCCACAAGTCCGGGTGGAACATTCAGTACTTC. Its protein product is CATTHKSGWNIQYF. Full variable domain (missing parts from reference TRBV28 and TRBJ2-4): DVKVTQSSRYLVKRTGEKVFLECVQDMDHENMFWYRQDPGLGLRLIYFSYDVKMKEKGDIPEGYSVSREKKERFSLILESASTNQTSMYLCATTHKSGWNIQYFGAGTRLSVL.

In this sample, this clonotype turned up many times. V usage is TRBV4-1 and J usage is TRBJ1-6, with a possible D match to TRBD1 (5 bases). CDR1 is MGHRA, CDR2 YSYEKL, per germline. CDR3 size: 18 residues. V was cut by 1 base and J by 0 bases, with 13 bases left in between. CDR3 in amino acids: CASSQAQAPSSYNSPLHF. The DNA of the CDR3 is TGCGCCAGCAGCCAAGCACAGGCGCCCAGCTCCTATAATTCACCCCTCCACTTT.

This clonotype was observed a few times. The chain links TRBV18 to TRBJ2-7, with D perhaps matching TRBD2 (6 bases). The CDR3 is made up of 16 amino acids. Germline V gene lookup returns CDR1 KGHSH and CDR2 LQKENI. Trimming cost V 0 bases and J 0 bases, with 12 bases left between them. This CDR3 is CASSPPGVRGSYEQYF. The CDR3 nucleotides read TGTGCCAGCTCACCACCGGGGGTGCGGGGCTCCTACGAGCAGTACTTC.

This clonotype has a count of ten or more. The chain employs TRBV9 and TRBJ1-1; 7 bases line up with TRBD1. Trimming took 2 bases from V and 5 from J; bases not matched to a gene: 6. Germline CDR1 and CDR2: SGDLS and YYNGEE. The CDR3 is 14 residues long. CDR3 bases: TGTGCCAGCAGCGTTTCAGGGGGATGGACTGAAGCTTTCTTT. Protein sequence: CASSVSGGWTEAFF. The complete variable domain, with remaining parts taken from reference TRBV9 and TRBJ1-1, reads DSGVTQTPKHLITATGQRVTLRCSPRSGDLSVYWYQQSLDQGLQFLIQYYNGEERAKGNILERFSAQQFPDLHSELNLSSLELGDSALYFCASSVSGGWTEAFFGQGTRLTVV.

This clonotype was counted many times. The V and J genes are TRBV3-1 and TRBJ1-5; 7 bases fit TRBD1. V shed 4 bases and J 5 bases; nucleotides not matched to a gene: 5. In germline, CDR1 is LGHDT, CDR2 YNNKEL (reference sequence). The CDR3 loop spans 14 amino acids. The chain's CDR3 is CASSPSTGHQPQHF. The DNA for the CDR3 is TGTGCCAGCAGCCCTTCGACAGGGCATCAGCCCCAGCATTTT.

This sequence joins TRBV27 and TRBJ2-4, with D unresolved. The CDR3 has 15 residues. The V and J ends lost 5 bases and 11 bases respectively, with 22 bases between them. Germline loops: CDR1 MNHEY, CDR2 SMNVEV (reference sequence). The CDR3 nucleotides read TGTGCCAGCAGTCCCGGGCCTTTCCCAGCCATACTTCAGTACTTC. Translated, it gives CASSPGPFPAILQYF.